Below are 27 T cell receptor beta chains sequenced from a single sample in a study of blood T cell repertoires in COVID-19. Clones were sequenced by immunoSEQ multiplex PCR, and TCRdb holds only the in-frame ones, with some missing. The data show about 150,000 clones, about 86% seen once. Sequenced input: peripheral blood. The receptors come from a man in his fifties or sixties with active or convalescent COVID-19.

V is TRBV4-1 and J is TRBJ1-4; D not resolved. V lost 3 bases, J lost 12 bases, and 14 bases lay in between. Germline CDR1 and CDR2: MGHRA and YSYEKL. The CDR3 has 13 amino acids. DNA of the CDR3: TGCGCCAGCAGCCAGTGGTCCGGGGAGGAACTGTTTTTT. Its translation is CASSQWSGEELFF.

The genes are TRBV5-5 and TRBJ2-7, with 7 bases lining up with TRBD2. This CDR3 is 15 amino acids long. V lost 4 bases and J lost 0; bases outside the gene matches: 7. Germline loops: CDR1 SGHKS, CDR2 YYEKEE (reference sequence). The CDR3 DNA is TGTGCCAGCAGCCGATCCGGGGGGACCTCCTACGAGCAGTACTTC. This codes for CASSRSGGTSYEQYF.

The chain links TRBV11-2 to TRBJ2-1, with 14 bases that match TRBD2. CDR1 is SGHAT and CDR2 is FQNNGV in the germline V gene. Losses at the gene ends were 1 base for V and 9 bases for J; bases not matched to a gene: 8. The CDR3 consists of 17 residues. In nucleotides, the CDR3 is TGTGCCAGCAGCTTAGTCGTTCCGGGACTAGCGGGAGCTGAGCAGTTCTTC. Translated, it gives CASSLVVPGLAGAEQFF. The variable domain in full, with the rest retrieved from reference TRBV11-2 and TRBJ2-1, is EAGVAQSPRYKIIEKRQSVAFWCNPISGHATLYWYQQILGQGPKLLIQFQNNGVVDDSQLPKDRFSAERLKGVDSTLKIQPAKLEDSAVYLCASSLVVPGLAGAEQFFGPGTRLTVL.

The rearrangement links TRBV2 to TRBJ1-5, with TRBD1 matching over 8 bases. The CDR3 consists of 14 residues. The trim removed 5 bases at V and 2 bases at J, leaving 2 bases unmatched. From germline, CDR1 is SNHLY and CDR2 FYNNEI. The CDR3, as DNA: TGTGCCAGCAGTCAGGGGGCCGGCAATCAGCCCCAGCATTTT. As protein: CASSQGAGNQPQHF.

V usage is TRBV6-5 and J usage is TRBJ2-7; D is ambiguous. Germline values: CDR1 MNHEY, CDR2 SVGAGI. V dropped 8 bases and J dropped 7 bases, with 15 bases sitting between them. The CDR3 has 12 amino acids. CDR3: CASRMSPREQYF. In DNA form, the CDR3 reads TGTGCCAGCCGGATGAGTCCGCGGGAGCAGTACTTC.

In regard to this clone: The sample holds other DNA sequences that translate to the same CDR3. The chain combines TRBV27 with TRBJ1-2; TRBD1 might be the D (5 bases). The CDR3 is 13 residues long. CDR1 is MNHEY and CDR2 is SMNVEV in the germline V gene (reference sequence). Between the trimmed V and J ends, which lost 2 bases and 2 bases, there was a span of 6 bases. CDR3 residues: CASSLQGNYGYTF. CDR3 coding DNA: TGTGCCAGCAGTTTACAGGGAAACTATGGCTACACCTTC.

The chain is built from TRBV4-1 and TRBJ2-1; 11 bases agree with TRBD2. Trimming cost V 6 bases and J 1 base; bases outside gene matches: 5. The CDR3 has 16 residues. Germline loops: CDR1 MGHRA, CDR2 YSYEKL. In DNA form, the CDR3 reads TGCGCCAGCAGTTATGGACTAGCGGGTTCCTACAATGAGCAGTTCTTC. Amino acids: CASSYGLAGSYNEQFF.

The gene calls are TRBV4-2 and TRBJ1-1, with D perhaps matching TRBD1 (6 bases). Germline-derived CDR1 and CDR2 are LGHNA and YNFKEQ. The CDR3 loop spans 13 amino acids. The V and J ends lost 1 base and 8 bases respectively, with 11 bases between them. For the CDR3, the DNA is TGTGCCAGCAGCCAAGCAGGCGGGGGCGAAGCTTTCTTT. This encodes CASSQAGGGEAFF.

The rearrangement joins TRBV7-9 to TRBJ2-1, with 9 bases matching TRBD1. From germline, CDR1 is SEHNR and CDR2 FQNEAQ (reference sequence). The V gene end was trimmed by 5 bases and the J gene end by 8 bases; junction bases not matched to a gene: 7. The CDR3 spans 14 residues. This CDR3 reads CASSTDTGGDEQFF. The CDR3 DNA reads TGTGCCAGCAGCACAGATACAGGGGGCGATGAGCAGTTCTTC. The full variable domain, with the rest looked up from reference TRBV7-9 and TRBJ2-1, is DTGVSQNPRHKITKRGQNVTFRCDPISEHNRLYWYRQTLGQGPEFLTYFQNEAQLEKSRLLSDRFSAERPKGSFSTLEIQRTEQGDSAMYLCASSTDTGGDEQFFGPGTRLTVL.

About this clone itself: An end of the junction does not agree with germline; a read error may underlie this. In nucleotides, the CDR3 is TGTGCTAGCAGCTTAGCGTGGACGGGGGACAATGAGCAGTTCTTC. Translating gives CASSLAWTGDNEQFF. The chain uses TRBV7-7 and TRBJ2-1; a possible D gene is TRBD2 (6 bases). CDR3 length equals 15 residues. Germline V CDR1 and CDR2: SSHAT, FNYEAQ (reference sequence). The full variable domain, its missing parts supplied by reference TRBV7-7 and TRBJ2-1, is GAGVSQSPRYKVTKRGQDVTLRCDPISSHATLYWYQQALGQGPEFLTYFNYEAQPDKSGLPSDRFSAERPEGSISTLTIQRTEQRDSAMYRCASSLAWTGDNEQFFGPGTRLTVL.

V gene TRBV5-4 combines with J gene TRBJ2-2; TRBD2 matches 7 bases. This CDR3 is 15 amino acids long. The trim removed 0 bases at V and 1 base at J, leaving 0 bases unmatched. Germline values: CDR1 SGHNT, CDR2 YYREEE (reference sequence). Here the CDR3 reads CASSLGGRNTGELFF. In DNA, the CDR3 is TGTGCCAGCAGCTTGGGCGGGAGGAACACCGGGGAGCTGTTTTTT.

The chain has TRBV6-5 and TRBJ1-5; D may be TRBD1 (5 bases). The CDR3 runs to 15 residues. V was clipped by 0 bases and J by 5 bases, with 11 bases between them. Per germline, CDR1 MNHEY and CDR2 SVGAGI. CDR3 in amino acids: CASSYSQGGDQPQHF. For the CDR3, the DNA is TGTGCCAGCAGTTACTCGCAGGGTGGCGATCAGCCCCAGCATTTT.

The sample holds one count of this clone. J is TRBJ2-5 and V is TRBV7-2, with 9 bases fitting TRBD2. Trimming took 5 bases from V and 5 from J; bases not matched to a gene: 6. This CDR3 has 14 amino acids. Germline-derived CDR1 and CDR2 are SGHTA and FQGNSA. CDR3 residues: CASSLSGSMETQYF. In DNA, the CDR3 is TGTGCCAGCAGCCTTAGCGGGAGTATGGAGACCCAGTACTTC.

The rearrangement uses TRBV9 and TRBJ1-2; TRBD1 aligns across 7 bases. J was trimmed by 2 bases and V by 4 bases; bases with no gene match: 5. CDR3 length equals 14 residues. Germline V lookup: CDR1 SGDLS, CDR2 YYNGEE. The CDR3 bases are TGTGCCAGCAGCTCCGGGACAGCGAACTATGGCTACACCTTC. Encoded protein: CASSSGTANYGYTF.

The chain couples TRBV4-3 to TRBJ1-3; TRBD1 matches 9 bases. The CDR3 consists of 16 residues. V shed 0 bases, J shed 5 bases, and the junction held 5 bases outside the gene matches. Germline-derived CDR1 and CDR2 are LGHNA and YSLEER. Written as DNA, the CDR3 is TGCGCCAGCAGCCAAGAGACAGGGGGTTCGAGAAACACCATATATTTT. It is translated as CASSQETGGSRNTIYF.

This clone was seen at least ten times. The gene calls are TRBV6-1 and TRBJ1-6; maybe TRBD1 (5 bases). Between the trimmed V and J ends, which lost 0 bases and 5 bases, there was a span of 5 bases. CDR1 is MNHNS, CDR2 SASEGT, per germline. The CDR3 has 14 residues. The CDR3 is CASSEAGDNSPLHF. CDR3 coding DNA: TGTGCCAGCAGTGAAGCAGGGGATAATTCACCCCTCCACTTT.

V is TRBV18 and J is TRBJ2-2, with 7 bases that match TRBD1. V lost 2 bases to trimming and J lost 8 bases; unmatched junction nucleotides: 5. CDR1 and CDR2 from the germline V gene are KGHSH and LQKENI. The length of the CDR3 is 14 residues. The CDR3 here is CASSPDRAAGELFF. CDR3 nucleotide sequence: TGTGCCAGCTCACCAGACAGGGCGGCGGGGGAGCTGTTTTTT. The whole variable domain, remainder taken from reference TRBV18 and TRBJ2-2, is NAGVMQNPRHLVRRRGQEARLRCSPMKGHSHVYWYRQLPEEGLKFMVYLQKENIIDESGMPKERFSAEFPKEGPSILRIQQVVRGDSAAYFCASSPDRAAGELFFGEGSRLTVL.

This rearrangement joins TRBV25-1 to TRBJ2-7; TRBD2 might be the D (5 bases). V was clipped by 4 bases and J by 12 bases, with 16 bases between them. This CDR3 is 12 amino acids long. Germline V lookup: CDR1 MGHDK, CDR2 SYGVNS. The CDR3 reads CASSGSGPVLYF. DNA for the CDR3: TGTGCCAGCAGTGGCAGCGGACCGGTACTGTACTTC.

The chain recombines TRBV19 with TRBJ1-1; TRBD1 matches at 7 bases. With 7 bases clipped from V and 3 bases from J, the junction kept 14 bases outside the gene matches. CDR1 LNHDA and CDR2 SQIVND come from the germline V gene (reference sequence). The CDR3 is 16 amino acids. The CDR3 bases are TGTGCCAGTACCCCTATCACGGGACAGAAGTACACTGAAGCTTTCTTT. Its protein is CASTPITGQKYTEAFF.

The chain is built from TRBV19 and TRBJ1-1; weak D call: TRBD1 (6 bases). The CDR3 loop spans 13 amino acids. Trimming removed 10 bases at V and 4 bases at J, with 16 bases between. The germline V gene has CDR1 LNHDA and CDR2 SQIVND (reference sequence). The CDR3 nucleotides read TGTGCCACGTCTCAGGGGAGAGTCACTGAAGCTTTCTTT. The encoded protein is CATSQGRVTEAFF.

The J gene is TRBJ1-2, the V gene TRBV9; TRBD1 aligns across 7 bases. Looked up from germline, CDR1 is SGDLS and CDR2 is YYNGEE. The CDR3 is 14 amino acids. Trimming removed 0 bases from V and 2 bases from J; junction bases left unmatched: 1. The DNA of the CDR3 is TGTGCCAGCAGCGTAGACAGGGGCAACTATGGCTACACCTTC. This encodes CASSVDRGNYGYTF.

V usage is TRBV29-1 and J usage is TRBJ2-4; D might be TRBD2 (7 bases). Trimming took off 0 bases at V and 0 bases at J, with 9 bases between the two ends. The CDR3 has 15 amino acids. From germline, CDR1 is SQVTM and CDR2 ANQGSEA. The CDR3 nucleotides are TGCAGCGTTGAAGAAGGGGGGGTAGCCAAAAACATTCAGTACTTC. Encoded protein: CSVEEGGVAKNIQYF.

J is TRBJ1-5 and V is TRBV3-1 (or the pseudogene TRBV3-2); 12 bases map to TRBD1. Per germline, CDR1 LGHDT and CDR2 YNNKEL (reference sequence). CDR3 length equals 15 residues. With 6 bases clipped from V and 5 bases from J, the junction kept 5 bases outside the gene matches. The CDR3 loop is CASSPGTGGDQPQHF. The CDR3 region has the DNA TGTGCCAGCAGTCCCGGGACAGGGGGCGATCAGCCCCAGCATTTT.

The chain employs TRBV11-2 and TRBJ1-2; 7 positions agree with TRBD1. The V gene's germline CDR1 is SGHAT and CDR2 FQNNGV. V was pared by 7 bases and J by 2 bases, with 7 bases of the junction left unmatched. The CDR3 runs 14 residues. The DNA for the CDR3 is TGTGCCAGCACCCCGACAGGGTGGAACTATGGCTACACCTTC. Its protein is CASTPTGWNYGYTF.

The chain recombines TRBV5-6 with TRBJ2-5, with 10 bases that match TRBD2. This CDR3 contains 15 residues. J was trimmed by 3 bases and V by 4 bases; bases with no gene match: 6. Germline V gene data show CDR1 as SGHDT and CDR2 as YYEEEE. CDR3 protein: CASSGSGRTEETQYF. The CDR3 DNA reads TGTGCCAGCAGCGGTAGCGGGAGGACCGAAGAGACCCAGTACTTC.

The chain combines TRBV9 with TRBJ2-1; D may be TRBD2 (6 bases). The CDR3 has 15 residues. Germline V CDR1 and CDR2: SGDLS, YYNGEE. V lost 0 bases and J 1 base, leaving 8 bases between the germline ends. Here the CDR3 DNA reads TGTGCCAGCAGCGTAGGGCGGGGTTCCTACAATGAGCAGTTCTTC. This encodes CASSVGRGSYNEQFF.

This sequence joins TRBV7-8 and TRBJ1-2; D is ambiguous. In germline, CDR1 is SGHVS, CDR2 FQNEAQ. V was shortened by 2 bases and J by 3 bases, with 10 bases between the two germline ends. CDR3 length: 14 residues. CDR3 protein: CASSLRGSDYGYTF. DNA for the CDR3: TGTGCCAGCAGCTTACGAGGCTCGGACTATGGCTACACCTTC.